These T cell receptor beta chains were read from a single sample in a study of blood T cell repertoires in COVID-19. TCRdb's copy holds only in-frame clones and misses some; the assay was immunoSEQ multiplex PCR. The sample has fewer than 250,000 clones, 80% to 90% seen once. The source material was peripheral blood. The receptors stem from a man aged 45-65 years with acute or convalescent COVID-19. Both conserved end residues are part of each CDR3. Fields, in order: V gene, D gene, clone size, J gene, CDR3 protein, CDR3 DNA. D genes are given only for firm matches. Size tells how often a clone was seen (once, few, many) or the class of an expanded clone, and some rows leave it out.

>TRBV19|.|once|TRBJ1-3
CASSIMSSGNTIYF
TGTGCCAGTAGTATTATGAGCTCTGGAAACACCATATATTTT
>TRBV5-5|.|.|TRBJ2-1
CASRVVGVGNEQFF
TGTGCCAGCAGGGTTGTAGGGGTTGGCAATGAGCAGTTCTTC
>TRBV7-9|TRBD1|.|TRBJ2-1
CASSILGQGLYNEQFF
TGTGCCAGCAGCATACTGGGACAGGGGTTATACAATGAGCAGTTCTTC
>TRBV5-1|TRBD1|.|TRBJ1-3
CASSLNLQGSSGNTIYF
TGCGCCAGCAGCTTAAACCTACAGGGGAGCTCTGGAAACACCATATATTTT
>TRBV6-4|.|.|TRBJ1-1
CASKEGGMDTEAFF
TGTGCCAGCAAAGAGGGGGGGATGGACACTGAAGCTTTCTTT
>TRBV5-1|TRBD1|.|TRBJ1-1
CASSWGQGAKNTEAFF
TGCGCCAGCAGCTGGGGACAGGGGGCTAAGAACACTGAAGCTTTCTTT
>TRBV6-1|.|.|TRBJ2-5
CASSEVWLPQETQYF
TGTGCCAGCAGTGAAGTGTGGCTGCCGCAAGAGACCCAGTACTTC
>TRBV10-3|.|.|TRBJ1-6
CAIREGSSPLHF
TGTGCCATCAGGGAGGGTAGTTCACCCCTCCACTTT
>TRBV7-9|.|.|TRBJ1-1
CASSFRRQEGVFF
TGTGCCAGCAGCTTTCGCAGGCAGGAAGGGGTTTTCTTT
>TRBV11-3|.|.|TRBJ2-5
CASSLMGHHQETQYF
TGTGCCAGCAGCTTAATGGGACACCACCAAGAGACCCAGTACTTC
>TRBV14|.|.|TRBJ1-1
CASSQKRNTEAFF
TGTGCCAGCAGCCAGAAGAGGAACACTGAAGCTTTCTTT
>TRBV5-6|TRBD1|.|TRBJ1-6
CASSPDRRGAPLHF
TGTGCCAGCAGCCCGGACAGGAGAGGGGCACCCCTCCACTTT
>TRBV10-3|TRBD2|.|TRBJ2-3
CAISGLAGEADSTDTQYF
TGTGCCATCAGCGGACTAGCGGGGGAGGCAGATAGCACAGATACGCAGTATTTT
>TRBV5-6|.|.|TRBJ2-7
CASSLAGQGRNYEQYF
TGTGCCAGCAGCTTGGCCGGGCAGGGCAGGAACTACGAGCAGTACTTC
>TRBV28|.|once|TRBJ2-7
CASSINRAGRYEQYF
TGTGCCAGCAGTATAAACAGGGCGGGTAGGTACGAGCAGTACTTC
>TRBV6-5|.|.|TRBJ1-5
CASGLTSNQPQHF
TGTGCCAGCGGACTTACTAGCAATCAGCCCCAGCATTTT
>TRBV18|TRBD1|.|TRBJ2-6
CASSPRRQGESGANVLTF
TGTGCCAGCTCACCACGACGACAGGGGGAATCTGGGGCCAACGTCCTGACTTTC
>TRBV5-4|.|.|TRBJ2-1
CASSLERSHYNEQFF
TGTGCCAGCAGCTTGGAGAGGAGCCACTACAATGAGCAGTTCTTC
>TRBV28|TRBD2|.|TRBJ2-3
CASSIGGGTDTQYF
TGTGCCAGCAGCATCGGGGGGGGTACAGATACGCAGTATTTT
>TRBV5-1|TRBD2|.|TRBJ2-7
CASSTTSGTSGYTYEQYF
TGCGCCAGCAGCACCACTTCCGGGACTAGCGGCTATACCTACGAGCAGTACTTC
>TRBV27|TRBD1|.|TRBJ1-5
CASSSGQDDQPQHF
TGTGCCAGCAGTTCGGGACAGGATGATCAGCCCCAGCATTTT
>TRBV6-5|TRBD1|.|TRBJ2-1
CASSRQGSPYNEQFF
TGTGCCAGCAGTCGACAGGGATCCCCCTACAATGAGCAGTTCTTC
>TRBV28|TRBD1|.|TRBJ1-5
CASILQGNQPQHF
TGTGCCAGCATCTTACAGGGGAATCAGCCCCAGCATTTT
>TRBV7-3|.|.|TRBJ2-3
CASSALESTDTQYF
TGTGCCAGCAGCGCATTGGAGAGCACAGATACGCAGTATTTT
>TRBV5-8|.|.|TRBJ1-2
CASSRQVSGYTF
TGTGCCAGCAGCCGGCAGGTTTCGGGCTACACCTTC
>TRBV9|TRBD1|.|TRBJ2-7
CASSGQYSYEQYF
TGTGCCAGCTCGGGACAGTACTCCTACGAGCAGTACTTC
>TRBV6-5|.|.|TRBJ1-1
CASSYSTAMNTEAFF
TGTGCCAGCAGTTACTCGACAGCAATGAACACTGAAGCTTTCTTT
>TRBV5-6|.|.|TRBJ2-2
CASSFLGGANTGELFF
TGTGCCAGCAGCTTTCTTGGCGGAGCGAACACCGGGGAGCTGTTTTTT
>TRBV3-1/TRBV3-2|TRBD2|many|TRBJ2-7
CASSQDQRDYEQYF
TGTGCCAGCAGCCAAGACCAGCGGGATTACGAGCAGTACTTC
>TRBV18|.|.|TRBJ2-5
CASSPDLSGETQYF
TGTGCCAGCTCACCCGACCTCAGCGGGGAGACCCAGTACTTC
>TRBV19|.|few|TRBJ1-4
CASSPQEVRNEKLFF
TGTGCCAGTAGTCCGCAGGAAGTCAGAAATGAAAAACTGTTTTTT
>TRBV5-1|TRBD2|.|TRBJ2-7
CASSLASGRAFYEQYF
TGCGCCAGCAGCTTGGCGAGCGGGAGGGCCTTCTACGAGCAGTACTTC
>TRBV2|TRBD2|.|TRBJ2-7
CASNKGTSGDGEQYF
TGTGCCAGCAACAAAGGGACTAGCGGGGATGGAGAGCAGTACTTC
>TRBV10-1|TRBD2|.|TRBJ2-7
CASSDHWGGEQYF
TGCGCCAGCAGTGATCACTGGGGGGGGGAGCAGTACTTC
>TRBV27|TRBD1|.|TRBJ2-7
CASRGGSVYEQYF
TGTGCCAGCAGAGGGGGCTCGGTGTACGAGCAGTACTTC
>TRBV6-4|.|.|TRBJ2-6
CASSDSKGAGANVLTF
TGTGCCAGCAGTGACTCGAAAGGGGCGGGGGCCAACGTCCTGACTTTC
>TRBV11-2|.|.|TRBJ1-4
CASCHSRSGGDEKLFF
TGTGCCAGCTGCCACTCTAGGTCGGGGGGGGATGAAAAACTGTTTTTT
>TRBV19|TRBD2|.|TRBJ2-7
CASSWTSGSFEQYF
TGTGCCAGTAGTTGGACTAGCGGGAGTTTCGAGCAGTACTTC
>TRBV24-1|TRBD2|.|TRBJ2-5
CATSQGLAGTQYF
TGTGCCACCTCCCAGGGACTAGCTGGTACCCAGTACTTC
>TRBV5-4|TRBD1|.|TRBJ2-1
CASTKQGKGVYNEQFF
TGTGCCAGCACAAAACAGGGGAAGGGGGTCTACAATGAGCAGTTCTTC
>TRBV9|.|.|TRBJ1-4
CASSPGAANEKLFF
TGTGCCAGCAGCCCTGGGGCTGCTAATGAAAAACTGTTTTTT
>TRBV27|.|.|TRBJ2-1
CASSDSGYNEQFF
TGTGCCAGCAGCGATAGCGGATACAATGAGCAGTTCTTC
>TRBV5-8|TRBD2|.|TRBJ2-2
CASSNPSGPNTGELFF
TGTGCCAGCAGCAATCCTAGCGGGCCGAACACCGGGGAGCTGTTTTTT
>TRBV5-4|TRBD1|.|TRBJ1-6
CASSLDRFTSPLHF
TGTGCCAGCAGTTTGGACAGGTTCACTTCACCCCTCCACTTT
>TRBV5-5|.|.|TRBJ2-3
CASSTGGIAGIDTQYF
TGTGCCAGCAGCACGGGCGGGATCGCGGGAATAGATACGCAGTATTTT
>TRBV4-2|.|once|TRBJ2-1
CASSQVQGREQFF
TGTGCCAGCAGCCAAGTTCAGGGGCGAGAGCAGTTCTTC
>TRBV20-1|.|.|TRBJ1-3
CSASAGVGNTIYF
TGCAGTGCTAGTGCCGGGGTCGGGAACACCATATATTTT
>TRBV27|.|.|TRBJ2-3
CASSLQGRDTQYF
TGTGCCAGCAGTTTACAGGGGCGGGATACGCAGTATTTT
>TRBV10-3|TRBD1|.|TRBJ1-3
CAISPGQLNSGNTIYF
TGTGCCATCAGCCCGGGACAGCTGAACTCTGGAAACACCATATATTTT
>TRBV28|.|.|TRBJ2-1
CAGRPVQGGNEQFF
TGTGCCGGTCGCCCGGTCCAAGGGGGCAATGAGCAGTTCTTC
>TRBV28|.|.|TRBJ1-2
CATRTGGDGYTF
TGTGCCACCCGGACCGGGGGGGATGGCTACACCTTC
>TRBV9|.|.|TRBJ1-1
CASSVDRLNTEAFF
TGTGCCAGCAGCGTAGATCGGTTGAACACTGAAGCTTTCTTT